This T cell receptor (beta chain) was captured in a study of blood T cells in healthy people across ages. Study conclusions and caveats: The authors considered diversity estimates from one million T cells to be underestimates.

A remark on this clonotype: Its antigen remains unidentified.

The CDR3 spans 15 residues. CDR1 is MNHEY, CDR2 SMNVEV, per germline (reference sequence). Trimming stripped 6 bases from V and 4 bases from J, with 17 bases between. It was with a sample-barcoded 5' primer and a J-beta primer mix that a second PCR of roughly 7 to 12 cycles was run. TCRdb recomputed calls from the 5' RACE reads with MiXCR, one row per CDR3 protein. The sample holds 700,000 to 850,000 distinct CDR3 sequences, around 36% seen once. Sequenced material: blood. The clonotype was recovered from a man between 18 and 35 years old in good health. V gene TRBV27 combines with J gene TRBJ2-3; the D gene could be TRBD1 or TRBD2 (5 bases each). CDR3 amino acids: CASSPGDRGADTQYF. In nucleotides, the CDR3 is TGTGCCAGCAGCCCCGGGGATAGGGGAGCAGATACGCAGTATTTT.